This TCR beta chain was recovered during a study of control samples from healthy donors and cancer patients. Germline V gene data show CDR1 as SGHNT and CDR2 as YENEEA. Germline trimming cut 5 bases from V and 1 base from J; bases unmatched to any gene: 10. The CDR3 totals 17 residues. Some clones are missing from TCRdb's copy, which holds only in-frame ones; the method was immunoSEQ multiplex PCR. Among fewer than 25,000 clones listed, 75% to 85% were seen once. Sequencing used PBMCs. V gene TRBV11-3 combines with J gene TRBJ2-3, with 9 nucleotides matching TRBD1. The receptor was isolated from a man in his sixties with head and neck cancer. CDR3 DNA sequence: TGTGCCAGCAGCATGGGACCCACAGGGGGCGGCACAGATACGCAGTATTTT. It is translated as CASSMGPTGGGTDTQYF.